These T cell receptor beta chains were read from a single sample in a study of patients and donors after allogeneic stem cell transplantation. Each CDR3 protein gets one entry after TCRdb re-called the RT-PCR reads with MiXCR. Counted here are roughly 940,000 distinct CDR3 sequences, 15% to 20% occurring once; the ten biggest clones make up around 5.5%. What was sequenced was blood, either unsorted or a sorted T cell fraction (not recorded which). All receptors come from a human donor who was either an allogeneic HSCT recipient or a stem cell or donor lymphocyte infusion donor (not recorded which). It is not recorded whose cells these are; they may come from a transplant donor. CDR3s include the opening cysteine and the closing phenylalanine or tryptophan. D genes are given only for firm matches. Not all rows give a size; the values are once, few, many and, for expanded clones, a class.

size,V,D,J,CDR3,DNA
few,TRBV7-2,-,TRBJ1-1,CASSPRRGLSTEAFF,TGTGCCAGCAGCCCTCGGAGGGGCCTGAGCACTGAAGCTTTCTTT
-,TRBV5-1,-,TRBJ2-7,CASSLEGVLHEQYF,TGCGCCAGCAGCTTGGAGGGGGTTCTCCACGAGCAGTACTTC
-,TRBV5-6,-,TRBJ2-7,CASSLGIPGQLLSSTYEQYF,TGTGCCAGCAGCTTGGGGATACCGGGACAACTTTTATCATCCACCTACGAGCAGTACTTC
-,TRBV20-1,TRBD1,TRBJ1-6,CSARMGQGGNSPLHF,TGCAGTGCTAGAATGGGACAGGGAGGCAATTCACCCCTCCACTTT
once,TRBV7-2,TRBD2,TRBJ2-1,CASSLAATSEYNEQFF,TGTGCCAGCAGCTTAGCGGCGACTAGCGAGTACAATGAGCAGTTCTTC
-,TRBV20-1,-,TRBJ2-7,CSARLVSYEQYF,TGCAGTGCTAGGTTGGTTTCCTACGAGCAGTACTTC
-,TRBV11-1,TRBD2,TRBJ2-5,CASSLNGGGAAMWETQYF,TGTGCCAGCAGCTTAAATGGCGGGGGGGCTGCCATGTGGGAGACCCAGTACTTC
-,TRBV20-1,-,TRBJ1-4,CSVPLAGYGGKLFF,TGCAGTGTCCCCCTCGCGGGGTATGGTGGAAAACTGTTTTTT
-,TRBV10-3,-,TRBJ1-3,CAISELTTSGNTIYF,TGTGCCATCAGTGAGTTGACCACCTCTGGAAACACCATATATTTT
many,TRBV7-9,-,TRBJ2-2,CASSGRRTFGGELFF,TGTGCCAGCAGCGGCCGACGGACTTTTGGCGGGGAGCTGTTTTTT
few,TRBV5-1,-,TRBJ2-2,CASSFRRADTGELFF,TGCGCCAGCAGCTTCAGAAGGGCTGACACCGGGGAGCTGTTTTTT
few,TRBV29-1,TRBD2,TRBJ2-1,CSVGFGTSRVNEQFF,TGCAGCGTAGGATTCGGGACTAGCCGCGTCAATGAGCAGTTCTTC
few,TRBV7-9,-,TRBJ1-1,CASSLSRSGAEAFF,TGTGCCAGCAGCTTATCGCGCTCAGGGGCTGAAGCTTTCTTT
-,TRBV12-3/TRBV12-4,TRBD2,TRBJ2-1,CASSFGGGWSYNEQFF,TGTGCCAGCAGTTTCGGCGGGGGGTGGTCCTACAATGAGCAGTTCTTC
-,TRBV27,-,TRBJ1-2,CASSLRFGQTYGYTF,TGTGCCAGCAGTTTGCGGTTTGGGCAGACCTATGGCTACACCTTC
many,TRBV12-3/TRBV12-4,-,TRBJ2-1,CASSQAADGLYNEQFF,TGTGCCAGCAGTCAGGCGGCCGACGGGCTTTACAATGAGCAGTTCTTC
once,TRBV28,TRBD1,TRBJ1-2,CASSSAGGQGYGYTF,TGTGCCAGCAGTTCGGCAGGGGGACAGGGCTATGGCTACACCTTC
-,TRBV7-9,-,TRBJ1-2,CASSSRGAPSNYGYTF,TGTGCCAGCAGCAGTAGGGGGGCCCCGTCTAACTATGGCTACACCTTC
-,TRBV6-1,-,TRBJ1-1,CASIPPGGDRSAFF,TGTGCCAGCATCCCCCCCGGGGGGGATAGATCAGCTTTCTTT
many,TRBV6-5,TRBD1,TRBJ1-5,CASSYSFGTEIHQPQHF,TGTGCCAGCAGTTACTCGTTCGGGACAGAAATCCATCAGCCCCAGCATTTT
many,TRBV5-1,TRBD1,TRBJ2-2,CASSGDRFTGELFF,TGCGCCAGCAGCGGGGACAGATTCACCGGGGAGCTGTTTTTT
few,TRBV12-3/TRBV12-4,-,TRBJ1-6,CASSVLGTANSPLHF,TGTGCCAGCAGCGTTTTGGGGACGGCTAATTCACCCCTCCACTTT
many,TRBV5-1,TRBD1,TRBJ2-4,CASSPGQGAGKNIQYF,TGCGCCAGCAGCCCCGGACAGGGGGCTGGCAAAAACATTCAGTACTTC
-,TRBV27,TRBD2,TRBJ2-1,CASGLASRNEQFF,TGTGCCAGCGGACTAGCGTCCCGCAATGAGCAGTTCTTC
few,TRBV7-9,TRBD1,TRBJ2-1,CASSSGTGGNDEQFF,TGTGCCAGCAGCTCCGGGACAGGGGGCAACGATGAGCAGTTCTTC
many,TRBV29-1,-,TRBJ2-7,CSVGGLGQYYEQYF,TGCAGCGTTGGAGGTCTGGGGCAATACTACGAGCAGTACTTC
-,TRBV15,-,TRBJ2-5,CATSRDLASKETQYF,TGTGCCACCAGCAGAGATTTGGCTAGCAAGGAGACCCAGTACTTC
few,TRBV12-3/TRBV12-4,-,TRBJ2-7,CASSLGLAVPEYF,TGTGCCAGCAGTTTAGGGCTAGCAGTTCCAGAGTACTTC
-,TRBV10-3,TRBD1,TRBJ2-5,CAISEGVGQSETQYF,TGTGCCATCAGTGAGGGGGTGGGACAGTCTGAGACCCAGTACTTC
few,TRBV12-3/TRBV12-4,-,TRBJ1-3,CASSLDRIGNTIYF,TGTGCCAGCAGTTTAGACAGGATTGGAAACACCATATATTTT
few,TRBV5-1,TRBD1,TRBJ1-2,CASSSGMTGKVGYGYTF,TGCGCCAGCAGCTCCGGCATGACAGGGAAGGTTGGCTATGGCTACACCTTC
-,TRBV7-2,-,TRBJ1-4,CASSPDFGVGEKLFF,TGTGCCAGCAGCCCCGATTTCGGGGTAGGGGAAAAACTGTTTTTT
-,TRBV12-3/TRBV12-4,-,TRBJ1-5,CASSRQAVGPQHF,TGTGCCAGCAGTCGACAGGCCGTTGGGCCCCAGCATTTT